This T cell receptor beta chain is drawn from a study of PD-L1 blockade in urothelial cancer. Whole-study context: Patients, treated from about 2014 onward, received atezolizumab 1,200 mg intravenously every 3 weeks. Analyses used blood from 3 weeks (second dose) and 6 weeks after treatment start. T cells numbered a median of roughly 150,000 in the blood samples.

The time point: peripheral blood 6 weeks after treatment start. In regard to this clone: The antigen is not known.

Trimming took 0 bases from V and 5 from J, leaving 13 bases between them. In germline, CDR1 is SEHNR, CDR2 FQNEAQ (reference sequence). The CDR3 runs 16 residues. Whole-study findings and limits: Improved survival was predicted by pretreatment blood TCR clonality below the median.

The assay was immunoSEQ multiplex PCR, and TCRdb's table has in-frame clones only and misses some. Among 100,000 to 150,000 clones listed, 86% were seen once. This clonotype was sampled from a man aged 50 or older with urothelial cancer. The chain employs TRBV7-9 and TRBJ2-2, with TRBD1 as a possible D gene (7 bases). Material: PBMCs, obtained around atezolizumab (anti-PD-L1) treatment. The chain's CDR3 is CASSLAPAGGTGELFF. The CDR3 DNA reads as TGTGCCAGCAGCTTAGCGCCGGCAGGGGGGACCGGGGAGCTGTTTTTT.